This T cell receptor beta chain comes out of a study of blood T cells in healthy people across ages. General study results and limits: Age advanced and TCR beta diversity per million T cells fell, roughly linearly.

A sample-barcoded 5' primer and a J-beta primer mix were used in a second PCR of roughly 7 to 12 cycles. A single record per CDR3 protein comes from TCRdb applying MiXCR to the 5' RACE reads. The data show approximately 1.5 million distinct CDR3 sequences, approximately 43% seen once. The table lists this clonotype with many counts. Antigen specificity is unknown. Per the germline V gene, CDR1 is MNHEY and CDR2 is SVGAGI. This CDR3 is built from 15 residues. V lost 0 bases and J lost 0, with 5 bases in between. Sequenced: blood. The receptor comes from a woman aged 18-29 years in good health. The rearrangement links TRBV6-5 to TRBJ1-4; D is unclear. The chain's CDR3 is CASSYSGATNEKLFF. CDR3 DNA sequence: TGTGCCAGCAGTTACTCCGGCGCAACTAATGAAAAACTGTTTTTT.